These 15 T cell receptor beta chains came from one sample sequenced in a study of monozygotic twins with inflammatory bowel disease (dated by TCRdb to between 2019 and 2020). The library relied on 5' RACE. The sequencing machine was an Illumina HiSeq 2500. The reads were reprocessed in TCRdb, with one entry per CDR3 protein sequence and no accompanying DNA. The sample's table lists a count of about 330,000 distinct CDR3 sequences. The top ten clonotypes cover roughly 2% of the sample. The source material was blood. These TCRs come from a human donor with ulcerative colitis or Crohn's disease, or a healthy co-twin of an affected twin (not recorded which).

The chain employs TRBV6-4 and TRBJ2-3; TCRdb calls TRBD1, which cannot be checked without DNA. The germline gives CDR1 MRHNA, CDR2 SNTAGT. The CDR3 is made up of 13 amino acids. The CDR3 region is CASSDQQGNTQYF.

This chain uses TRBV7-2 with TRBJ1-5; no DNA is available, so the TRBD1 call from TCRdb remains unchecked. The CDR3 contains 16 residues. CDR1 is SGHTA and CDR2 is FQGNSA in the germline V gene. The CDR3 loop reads CASTVGPGEVVQPQHF.

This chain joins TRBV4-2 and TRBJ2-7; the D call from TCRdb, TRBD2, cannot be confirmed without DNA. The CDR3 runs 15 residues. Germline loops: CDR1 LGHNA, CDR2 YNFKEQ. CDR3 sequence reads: CASSQGRSGRGEQYF.

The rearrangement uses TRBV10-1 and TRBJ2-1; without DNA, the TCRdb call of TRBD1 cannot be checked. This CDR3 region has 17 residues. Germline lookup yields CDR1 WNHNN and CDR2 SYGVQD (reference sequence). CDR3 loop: CASSEDRGKSSYNEQFF.

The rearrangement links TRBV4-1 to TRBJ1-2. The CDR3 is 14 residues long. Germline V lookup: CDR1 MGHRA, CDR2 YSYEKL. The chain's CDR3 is CASSQDGDVDGYTF.

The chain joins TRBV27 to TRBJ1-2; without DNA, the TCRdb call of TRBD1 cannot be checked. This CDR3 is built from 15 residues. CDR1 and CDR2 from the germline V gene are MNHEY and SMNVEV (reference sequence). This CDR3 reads CASTRWGQGLYGYTF.

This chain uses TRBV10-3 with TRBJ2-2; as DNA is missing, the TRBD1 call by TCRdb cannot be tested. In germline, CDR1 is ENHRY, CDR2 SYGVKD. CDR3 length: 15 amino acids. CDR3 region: CAISGPGTGTGELFF.

CDR3 sequence: CASSQSGNGYTF. The chain uses TRBV4-1 and TRBJ1-2. CDR3 length: 12 residues. Germline V lookup: CDR1 MGHRA, CDR2 YSYEKL.

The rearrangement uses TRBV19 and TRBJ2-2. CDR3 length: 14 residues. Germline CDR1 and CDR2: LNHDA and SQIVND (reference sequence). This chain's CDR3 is CASTKRSNTGELFF.

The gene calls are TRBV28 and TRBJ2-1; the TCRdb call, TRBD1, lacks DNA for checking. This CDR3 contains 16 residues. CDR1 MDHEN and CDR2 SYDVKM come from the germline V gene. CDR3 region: CASSFNAGRGYNEQFF.

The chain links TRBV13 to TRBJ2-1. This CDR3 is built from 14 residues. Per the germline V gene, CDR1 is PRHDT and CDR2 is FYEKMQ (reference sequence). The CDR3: CASSLRPEVGEQFF.

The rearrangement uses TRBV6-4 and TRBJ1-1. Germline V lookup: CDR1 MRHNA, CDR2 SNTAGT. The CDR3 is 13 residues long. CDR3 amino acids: CASSVRLNTEAFF.

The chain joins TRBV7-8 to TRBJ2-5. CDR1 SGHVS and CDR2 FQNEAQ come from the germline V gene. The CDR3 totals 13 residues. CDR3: CASSLGKWETQYF.

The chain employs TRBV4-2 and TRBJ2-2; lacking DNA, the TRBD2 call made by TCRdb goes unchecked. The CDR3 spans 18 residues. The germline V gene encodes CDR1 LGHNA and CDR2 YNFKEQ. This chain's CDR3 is CASSQDLIAGGITGELFF.

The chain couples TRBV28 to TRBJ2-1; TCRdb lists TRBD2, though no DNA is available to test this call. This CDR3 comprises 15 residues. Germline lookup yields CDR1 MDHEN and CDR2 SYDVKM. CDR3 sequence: CASGEPGTSINEQFF.